The TCR beta chain described here comes from a study of PD-1 blockade in classical Hodgkin lymphoma. Study-wide results and caveats: With CD4+ cells, TCR diversity rose significantly by C4D1, but not with CD8+ cells.

The table came from immunoSEQ multiplex PCR; TCRdb's copy has only in-frame clones and leaves some out. The profile shows around 20,000 clones, about nine tenths of them singletons. Each and every patient relapsed after autologous stem cell transplantation, and patients got differing brentuximab vedotin exposure. V was cut by 1 base and J by 1 base, with 7 bases left in between. CDR1 and CDR2 (germline): SEHNR, FQNEAQ (reference sequence). The CDR3 consists of 14 residues. A remark on this clone: The antigen remains undetermined.

This sequence originates from a human donor with classical Hodgkin lymphoma. The input for sequencing was peripheral blood mononuclear cells (PBMCs), taken before the second cycle of nivolumab. The chain recombines TRBV7-9 with TRBJ1-1; D ambiguous. Written as DNA, the CDR3 is TGTGCCAGCAGCTTAGGCACGGAGAACACTGAAGCTTTCTTT. Its translation is CASSLGTENTEAFF.